A single sample is the source of the 19 T cell receptor beta chains below, sequenced in a study of OX40 agonist ivuxolimab in advanced cancers. Clones were read by immunoSEQ multiplex PCR, and TCRdb kept only the in-frame ones, dropping some. The sample lists about 53,000 clones; roughly 84% were seen once. The sample was CD4+ or CD8+ T cells sorted from blood, taken in a trial of the OX40 agonist ivuxolimab. These receptors were collected from an adult with an advanced solid tumor such as melanoma, head and neck, liver or kidney cancer.

The chain joins TRBV19 to TRBJ1-1; D is unresolved. Germline loops: CDR1 LNHDA, CDR2 SQIVND (reference sequence). The CDR3 sequence is 14 residues long. V was clipped by 5 bases and J by 1 base, with 11 bases between them. For the CDR3, the DNA is TGTGCCAGTAGTCCAAGGGTGACGAACACTGAAGCTTTCTTT. It translates to CASSPRVTNTEAFF.

The chain joins TRBV7-9 to TRBJ2-7; 7 bases fit TRBD1. This CDR3 is 14 amino acids long. Looked up from germline, CDR1 is SEHNR and CDR2 is FQNEAQ (reference sequence). V lost 5 bases to trimming and J lost 1 base; unmatched junction nucleotides: 5. The CDR3 loop reads CASSNRGPSYEQYF. Written as DNA, the CDR3 is TGTGCCAGCAGCAACAGGGGCCCATCCTACGAGCAGTACTTC.

The chain joins TRBV4-1 to TRBJ1-4; tentatively, D is TRBD1 (6 bases). V dropped 1 base and J dropped 2 bases, with 8 bases sitting between them. From germline, CDR1 is MGHRA and CDR2 YSYEKL. The CDR3 spans 15 residues. In DNA form, the CDR3 reads TGCGCCAGCAGCCAAGTGGGGGCGACTAATGAAAAACTGTTTTTT. Translating gives CASSQVGATNEKLFF.

For the CDR3, the DNA is TGTGCCTGGAGCCCAGGTTCCTATGGCTACACCTTC. Translating it yields CAWSPGSYGYTF. V is TRBV30 and J is TRBJ1-2; D is ambiguous. The CDR3 loop spans 12 amino acids. Germline V gene lookup returns CDR1 GTSNPN and CDR2 SVGIG (reference sequence). The ends were cut back, 3 bases at V and 4 bases at J, with 9 bases in the middle.

This CDR3 reads CASSLLAGGPFYTQYF. CDR3 DNA: TGTGCCAGCAGCTTGCTAGCGGGAGGTCCCTTTTATACGCAGTATTTT. The V gene is TRBV11-1, the J gene TRBJ2-3; 11 bases align to TRBD2. V dropped 3 bases and J dropped 7; count of bases not matched to a gene: 9. The CDR3 spans 16 residues. CDR1 is SGHAT, CDR2 FQDESV, per germline (reference sequence).

This clone was seen many times. The rearrangement uses TRBV11-2 and TRBJ1-5; D remains ambiguous. In germline, CDR1 is SGHAT, CDR2 FQNNGV. The CDR3 is 12 residues long. V was pared by 6 bases and J by 4 bases, with 7 bases between. The CDR3 bases are TGTGCCAGCAGTCGGGTTAATCAGCCCCAGCATTTT. Translating it yields CASSRVNQPQHF. The full variable domain, rest sourced from reference TRBV11-2 and TRBJ1-5, is EAGVAQSPRYKIIEKRQSVAFWCNPISGHATLYWYQQILGQGPKLLIQFQNNGVVDDSQLPKDRFSAERLKGVDSTLKIQPAKLEDSAVYLCASSRVNQPQHFGDGTRLSIL.

The chain employs TRBV6-5 and TRBJ1-1; D gene ambiguous. Germline lookup yields CDR1 MNHEY and CDR2 SVGAGI. With 6 bases removed from V and 2 bases from J, the gap between germline ends came to 7 bases. The CDR3 has 12 residues. Here the CDR3 reads CASRGPNTEAFF. The CDR3 DNA reads TGTGCCAGCAGAGGACCAAACACTGAAGCTTTCTTT.

This chain joins TRBV11-2 and TRBJ2-2, with D hard to call. Germline V lookup: CDR1 SGHAT, CDR2 FQNNGV. CDR3 length: 15 residues. Deletions cut 7 bases from V and 5 bases from J, with 17 bases between. CDR3 in DNA: TGTGCCAGCACCTCATTGGGCCGGCGGACCGGGGAGCTGTTTTTT. Its protein product is CASTSLGRRTGELFF. Variable domain in full (rest from reference TRBV11-2 and TRBJ2-2): EAGVAQSPRYKIIEKRQSVAFWCNPISGHATLYWYQQILGQGPKLLIQFQNNGVVDDSQLPKDRFSAERLKGVDSTLKIQPAKLEDSAVYLCASTSLGRRTGELFFGEGSRLTVL.

This rearrangement joins TRBV27 to TRBJ1-6, with 8 positions matching TRBD1. CDR1 is MNHEY, CDR2 SMNVEV, per germline (reference sequence). The junction had 6 bases not matched to a gene; V was cut back by 5 bases and J by 9 bases. CDR3 size: 14 residues. The CDR3 bases are TGTGCCAGCAGTCTCGACAGGGGACGTTCACCCCTCCACTTT. Residues: CASSLDRGRSPLHF.

V usage is TRBV11-2 and J usage is TRBJ2-5; 8 bases match TRBD2. Germline V gene sequence: CDR1 SGHAT, CDR2 FQNNGV. This CDR3 is built from 14 residues. The ends lost 1 base at V and 3 bases at J; junction bases unmatched: 1. CDR3 sequence reads: CASSLAGGKETQYF. In DNA, the CDR3 is TGTGCCAGCAGCTTAGCGGGAGGGAAAGAGACCCAGTACTTC.

The CDR3 sequence: CASSLTSGSKHLYNEQFF. In nucleotides, the CDR3 is TGTGCCAGCAGTTTGACTAGCGGGAGTAAGCACCTATACAATGAGCAGTTCTTC. V gene TRBV27 combines with J gene TRBJ2-1, with 12 bases that match TRBD2. The V gene's germline CDR1 is MNHEY and CDR2 SMNVEV (reference sequence). The CDR3 consists of 18 residues. The ends lost 3 bases at V and 4 bases at J; junction bases unmatched: 10.

V usage is TRBV2 and J usage is TRBJ1-6; D remains unclear. The CDR3 is 15 amino acids. Trimming shortened V by 3 bases and J by 3 bases, and 9 bases separated the two germline ends. Germline V lookup: CDR1 SNHLY, CDR2 FYNNEI. Written as DNA, the CDR3 is TGTGCCAGCAGTGAGTCCCAGTTCTATAATTCACCCCTCCACTTT. Protein product: CASSESQFYNSPLHF.

This clone was observed once. The V gene is TRBV19, the J gene TRBJ1-2, with a possible D match to TRBD1 (6 bases). Trimming shortened V by 4 bases and J by 5 bases, and 11 bases separated the two germline ends. Germline CDR1 and CDR2: LNHDA and SQIVND (reference sequence). This CDR3 has 13 residues. The CDR3 spells CASSNEGVYGYTF. CDR3 in DNA: TGTGCCAGTAGTAATGAGGGGGTATATGGCTACACCTTC.

The rearrangement links TRBV19 to TRBJ1-1; 11 bases are a match to TRBD1. This CDR3 has 14 residues. The trim removed 3 bases at V and 10 bases at J, leaving 7 bases unmatched. CDR1 and CDR2 (germline): LNHDA, SQIVND (reference sequence). The CDR3 loop reads CASSITGTGGVAFF. In nucleotides, the CDR3 is TGTGCCAGTAGTATCACCGGGACAGGGGGGGTAGCTTTCTTT.

The chain uses TRBV5-1 and TRBJ2-1; 9 nucleotides line up with TRBD2. V was pared by 0 bases and J by 1 base, with 2 bases of the junction left unmatched. This CDR3 has 16 residues. Germline V lookup: CDR1 SGHRS, CDR2 YFSETQ. CDR3 in amino acids: CASSLAREGSYNEQFF. DNA of the CDR3: TGCGCCAGCAGCTTGGCGCGGGAGGGGTCCTACAATGAGCAGTTCTTC.

The rearrangement joins TRBV6-5 to TRBJ1-5, with 8 bases that match TRBD1. Germline CDR1 reads MNHEY; CDR2 reads SVGAGI. The trim removed 0 bases at V and 4 bases at J, leaving 5 bases unmatched. The CDR3 consists of 16 residues. Here the CDR3 reads CASSYSFYRGNQPQHF. The CDR3 nucleotides are TGTGCCAGCAGTTACTCCTTCTACAGGGGGAATCAGCCCCAGCATTTT.

The chain is built from TRBV30 and TRBJ2-5; 8 positions match TRBD1. The CDR3 has 13 residues. Germline CDR1 reads GTSNPN; CDR2 reads SVGIG (reference sequence). Germline trimming cut 5 bases from V and 1 base from J; bases unmatched to any gene: 3. The CDR3 DNA is TGTGCCTGGTCACAGGGGGGCCAAGAGACCCAGTACTTC. This encodes CAWSQGGQETQYF.

The gene calls are TRBV7-2 and TRBJ2-1; the match to TRBD1 covers 8 bases. CDR3 length: 15 residues. V lost 5 bases to trimming and J lost 6 bases; unmatched junction nucleotides: 9. Germline V gene data show CDR1 as SGHTA and CDR2 as FQGNSA. The CDR3 coding sequence is TGTGCCAGCAGCGAAGACAGGGGATTCGTCAATGAGCAGTTCTTC. It is translated as CASSEDRGFVNEQFF. Full variable domain (remainder filled in from reference TRBV7-2 and TRBJ2-1): GAGVSQSPSNKVTEKGKDVELRCDPISGHTALYWYRQSLGQGLEFLIYFQGNSAPDKSGLPSDRFSAERTGGSVSTLTIQRTQQEDSAVYLCASSEDRGFVNEQFFGPGTRLTVL.

This clone showed up just once. This sequence joins TRBV10-1 and TRBJ2-7; 10 bases align to TRBD2. Germline CDR1 WNHNN, CDR2 SYGVQD (reference sequence). This CDR3 region has 17 residues. V lost 4 bases and J lost 1; bases outside the gene matches: 10. The CDR3 DNA reads TGCGCCAGCAGTGTAACAAAGGGACTAGCGAGTTCCTACGAGCAGTACTTC. Protein product: CASSVTKGLASSYEQYF.